These 13 T cell receptor beta chains share one sample of origin, sequenced in a study of cytomegalovirus exposure and HLA in healthy donors. Using immunoSEQ multiplex PCR, the repertoire was profiled, and TCRdb retains in-frame clones only, with some absent. The sample yields some 230,000 clones, 75% to 95% seen once. Sequencing used PBMCs. These receptors all stem from a woman aged 18-29 years in good health and CMV-seronegative.

The V and J genes are TRBV23-1 and TRBJ2-1; 9 bases are shared with TRBD2. TRBV23-1 is flagged as an ORF with uncertain function. The CDR3 sequence is 16 residues long. V trimming: 0 bases; J trimming: 6 bases; junction bases outside the gene matches: 6. This CDR3 is CASSQSRLAGSNEQFF. The CDR3, as DNA: TGCGCCAGCAGTCAATCCAGGCTAGCGGGGTCCAATGAGCAGTTCTTC.

The chain combines TRBV28 with TRBJ2-5; D remains ambiguous. The CDR3 spans 12 residues. V gave up 5 bases and J gave up 5 bases, with 9 bases separating them. Germline V lookup: CDR1 MDHEN, CDR2 SYDVKM. The CDR3 coding sequence is TGTGCCAGCAGTCCCCCGCAGGAGACCCAGTACTTC. This gives the protein CASSPPQETQYF. Full variable domain (outside the CDR3, taken from reference TRBV28 and TRBJ2-5): DVKVTQSSRYLVKRTGEKVFLECVQDMDHENMFWYRQDPGLGLRLIYFSYDVKMKEKGDIPEGYSVSREKKERFSLILESASTNQTSMYLCASSPPQETQYFGPGTRLLVL.

This clone was seen only once. The V call is TRBV28, the J call TRBJ1-5, with no clear D. This CDR3 comprises 13 residues. Germline-derived CDR1 and CDR2 are MDHEN and SYDVKM. V lost 10 bases to trimming and J lost 2 bases, with 12 bases between them. The CDR3 sequence: CATDKWGNQPQHF. The CDR3 nucleotides are TGTGCCACCGACAAGTGGGGCAATCAGCCCCAGCATTTT.

The rearrangement uses TRBV11-2 and TRBJ1-1; perhaps TRBD1 as D (5 bases). The V end lost 3 bases, the J end lost 9 bases, and 20 bases lay between the germline ends. Germline V gene data show CDR1 as SGHAT and CDR2 as FQNNGV. The CDR3 has 15 amino acids. CDR3 region: CASSFGRAGGRKAFF. The CDR3 nucleotides are TGTGCCAGCAGCTTTGGGCGGGCCGGGGGTCGGAAAGCTTTCTTT.

The chain carries TRBV11-2 and TRBJ2-1; a weak D match, TRBD1 (6 bases). Germline CDR1 is SGHAT and CDR2 is FQNNGV. The length of the CDR3 is 15 residues. V was pared by 2 bases and J by 3 bases, with 11 bases between. CDR3 amino acids: CASSLLQGSYNEQFF. DNA of the CDR3: TGTGCCAGCAGCTTATTACAGGGTAGCTACAATGAGCAGTTCTTC.

The chain couples TRBV7-9 to TRBJ2-5, with 7 bases lining up with TRBD1. From germline, CDR1 is SEHNR and CDR2 FQNEAQ (reference sequence). CDR3 length equals 14 residues. The J segment lost 4 bases and the V segment lost 5 bases, leaving 7 bases of the junction unmatched. Here the CDR3 DNA reads TGTGCCAGCAGCCCACAAGGGACAGTAGAGACCCAGTACTTC. This sequence encodes CASSPQGTVETQYF.

Of note for this clone: At one end, the junction sequence differs from germline, possibly due to a read error. The chain combines TRBV7-7 with TRBJ1-1; D is unresolved. The CDR3 has 13 amino acids. CDR1 is SSHAT and CDR2 is FNYEAQ in the germline V gene (reference sequence). CDR3 nucleotides: TGTGCTAGCAGCTTAGCGTCGGACACTGAAGCTTTCTTT. Translated: CASSLASDTEAFF.

The chain is built from TRBV7-3 and TRBJ1-2; 7 nucleotides match TRBD1. There are 14 residues in the CDR3. Trimming cost V 5 bases and J 7 bases; bases outside gene matches: 10. Germline lookup yields CDR1 SGHTA and CDR2 FQGTGA. CDR3 in amino acids: CASSQNRQGGGYTF. The CDR3 DNA is TGTGCCAGCAGCCAGAATAGACAGGGAGGTGGCTACACCTTC.

This clone appeared a single time. The chain employs TRBV5-4 and TRBJ2-3; D ambiguous. Germline-derived CDR1 and CDR2 are SGHNT and YYREEE (reference sequence). Trimming cost V 0 bases and J 2 bases, with 7 bases left between them. The CDR3 covers 14 residues. The CDR3 reads CASSLERYTDTQYF. For the CDR3, the DNA is TGTGCCAGCAGCTTGGAACGGTACACAGATACGCAGTATTTT.

The chain employs TRBV9 and TRBJ2-7, with 7 bases lining up with TRBD1. This CDR3 spans 18 amino acids. Germline values: CDR1 SGDLS, CDR2 YYNGEE. The ends lost 4 bases at V and 5 bases at J; junction bases unmatched: 21. CDR3 in amino acids: CASSQGKRGTDRPDEQYF. Written as DNA, the CDR3 is TGTGCCAGCAGCCAAGGAAAAAGGGGGACAGACCGCCCCGACGAGCAGTACTTC.

The chain couples TRBV27 to TRBJ1-5; TRBD1 matches at 7 bases. Germline V gene sequence: CDR1 MNHEY, CDR2 SMNVEV (reference sequence). The CDR3 has 13 residues. The J segment lost 6 bases and the V segment lost 6 bases, leaving 5 bases of the junction unmatched. CDR3 residues: CASSHRGTQPQHF. CDR3 bases: TGTGCCAGCAGCCACAGGGGTACTCAGCCCCAGCATTTT.

This clone occurred once. Written as DNA, the CDR3 is TGCGCCAGCAGTCGAACAGGGGAGGCGGACACTGAAGCTTTCTTT. Translated: CASSRTGEADTEAFF. This chain connects TRBV4-1 to TRBJ1-1; the match to TRBD1 covers 7 bases. Germline V gives CDR1 MGHRA, CDR2 YSYEKL. The V and J ends lost 6 bases and 3 bases, in that order; junction bases with no gene match: 10. This CDR3 has 15 amino acids.

The rearrangement uses TRBV6-4 and TRBJ2-1; D is unclear. V was trimmed by 5 bases and J by 4 bases, leaving 9 bases between them. The germline CDR1 and CDR2 sequences are MRHNA and SNTAGT. This CDR3 comprises 13 residues. For the CDR3, the DNA is TGTGCCAGCAGTCTCCCCCCGTACAATGAGCAGTTCTTC. It specifies CASSLPPYNEQFF.